This T cell receptor (beta chain) was sequenced during a study of blood T cell repertoires in COVID-19. CDR3 length: 14 residues. Germline values: CDR1 MGHRA, CDR2 YSYEKL. Trimming took 8 bases from V and 4 from J, leaving 17 bases between them. Data came from immunoSEQ multiplex PCR; TCRdb stores just in-frame clones and leaves some out. The table lists 300,000 to 400,000 clones, under 95% of them singletons, with roughly 3.4% in the top ten. The chain employs TRBV4-1 and TRBJ1-1; unclear D gene. The sequence was collected from a young woman who had recovered from COVID-19. The sequencing input was peripheral blood. For the CDR3, the DNA is TGCGCCAGCTCCCATAGGAGTGCTTTCACTGAAGCTTTCTTT. Translating it yields CASSHRSAFTEAFF.